Shown below are 27 T cell receptor beta chains from a single sample sequenced in a study of CD4 T cells in relation to SARS-CoV-2 and coronaviruses. Antigens for these TCRs are unknown. Using immunoSEQ multiplex PCR, the repertoire was profiled, and TCRdb retains in-frame clones only, with some absent. The repertoire holds some 35,000 clones, with under 90% as singletons. Sequenced sample: naive CD4+ T cells from PBMCs, cultured in vitro. The subset is: naive CD4+ T cells isolated by negative enrichment. Receptors were obtained from an adult with COVID-19.

The chain is built from TRBV7-2 and TRBJ2-2; D is unresolved. Germline CDR1 and CDR2: SGHTA and FQGNSA. This CDR3 is 16 amino acids long. The V gene lost 3 bases and the J gene lost 7 bases, with 18 bases spanning the gap. The CDR3 DNA follows: TGTGCCAGCAGCTTCAGGTCTTTACCTACGAGCGGGGAGCTGTTTTTT. Translated, it gives CASSFRSLPTSGELFF.

The table lists this clone with a few counts. The V call is TRBV5-1, the J call TRBJ1-5; D is possibly TRBD1 (5 bases). CDR3 length: 18 residues. Between the trimmed V and J ends, which lost 4 bases and 2 bases, there was a span of 22 bases. Per germline, CDR1 SGHRS and CDR2 YFSETQ. This CDR3 is CASSKPRGHHRGNQPQHF. Written as DNA, the CDR3 is TGCGCCAGCAGCAAACCGAGAGGACACCATAGGGGCAATCAGCCCCAGCATTTT.

This clone was counted once. The chain combines TRBV5-1 with TRBJ2-5; D possibly corresponds to TRBD2 (5 bases). There are 14 residues in the CDR3. From germline, CDR1 is SGHRS and CDR2 YFSETQ. With 4 bases removed from V and 2 bases from J, the gap between germline ends came to 12 bases. Written as DNA, the CDR3 is TGCGCCAGCAGCCCGGCTTCGGGACAAGAGACCCAGTACTTC. It specifies CASSPASGQETQYF. Full variable domain (outside the CDR3, taken from reference TRBV5-1 and TRBJ2-5): KAGVTQTPRYLIKTRGQQVTLSCSPISGHRSVSWYQQTPGQGLQFLFEYFSETQRNKGNFPGRFSGRQFSNSRSEMNVSTLELGDSALYLCASSPASGQETQYFGPGTRLLVL.

The CDR3 is CASSLARAGGYQETQYF. DNA of the CDR3: TGTGCCAGCAGCTTAGCGCGGGCAGGGGGATACCAAGAGACCCAGTACTTC. The chain couples TRBV7-6 to TRBJ2-5; 7 nucleotides agree with TRBD1. Germline-derived CDR1 and CDR2 are SGHVS and FNYEAQ. The CDR3 runs to 17 residues. Trimming at V came to 0 bases and at J to 0 bases, leaving 7 bases not matched to a gene.

The V call is TRBV6-6, the J call TRBJ1-5; the D gene is possibly TRBD1 (5 bases). Trimming left V 5 bases short and J 6 bases short, with 20 bases between. The CDR3 has 16 amino acids. Germline V gives CDR1 MNHNY, CDR2 SVGAGI (reference sequence). The chain's CDR3 is CASSLIRDGGSQPQHF. The CDR3 nucleotides are TGTGCCAGCAGTCTAATCCGGGACGGCGGTAGTCAGCCCCAGCATTTT.

V gene TRBV6-4 combines with J gene TRBJ2-3; D may be TRBD1 or TRBD2 (5 bases each). Germline V lookup: CDR1 MRHNA, CDR2 SNTAGT. The CDR3 covers 14 residues. Trimming left V 10 bases short and J 0 bases short, with 14 bases between. The CDR3 sequence: CANGACLSTDTQYF. In DNA form, the CDR3 reads TGTGCCAACGGGGCGTGCCTCAGCACAGATACGCAGTATTTT.

The chain carries TRBV7-9 and TRBJ2-5; unclear D gene. Trimming stripped 1 base from V and 5 bases from J, with 5 bases between. There are 12 residues in the CDR3. The germline gives CDR1 SEHNR, CDR2 FQNEAQ (reference sequence). CDR3 coding DNA: TGTGCCAGCAGCTTAGGGCGGGAGACCCAGTACTTC. Protein product: CASSLGRETQYF.

The J gene is TRBJ2-2, the V gene TRBV5-1; 13 bases align to TRBD2. Trimming cost V 4 bases and J 1 base; bases outside gene matches: 13. Germline loops: CDR1 SGHRS, CDR2 YFSETQ. This CDR3 comprises 20 residues. The CDR3 DNA is TGCGCCAGCAGCCGGAACAGTGGGACTAGCGGGACCGGGAACACCGGGGAGCTGTTTTTT. Its protein is CASSRNSGTSGTGNTGELFF.

This sequence joins TRBV5-1 and TRBJ2-3, with no clear D. This CDR3 spans 14 amino acids. V lost 5 bases to trimming and J lost 5 bases, with 15 bases between them. Germline V gives CDR1 SGHRS, CDR2 YFSETQ. Written as DNA, the CDR3 is TGCGCCAGCAGGACGGACCGGTTGCAAGATACGCAGTATTTT. It codes for CASRTDRLQDTQYF.

The chain uses TRBV30 and TRBJ1-4; no firm D call. The CDR3 runs to 13 residues. Trimming removed 4 bases from V and 0 bases from J, with 6 bases in between. Germline V gives CDR1 GTSNPN, CDR2 SVGIG (reference sequence). The CDR3 protein is CAWIWTTNEKLFF. The CDR3 DNA sequence: TGTGCCTGGATCTGGACAACTAATGAAAAACTGTTTTTT. Based on the CDR3 plus reference TRBV30 and TRBJ1-4, the full variable domain is SQTIHQWPATLVQPVGSPLSLECTVEGTSNPNLYWYRQAAGRGLQLLFYSVGIGQISSEVPQNLSASRPQDRQFILSSKKLLLSDSGFYLCAWIWTTNEKLFFGSGTQLSVL.

The chain is built from TRBV6-5 and TRBJ1-5; a weak D match, TRBD1 (5 bases). This CDR3 is built from 15 residues. The ends were cut back, 2 bases at V and 6 bases at J, with 14 bases in the middle. The V gene's germline CDR1 is MNHEY and CDR2 SVGAGI. The CDR3 nucleotides read TGTGCCAGCAGTTACCACTCCGGGGCGGGTCAGCCCCAGCATTTT. It translates to CASSYHSGAGQPQHF.

The chain couples TRBV5-1 to TRBJ2-2, with TRBD2 matching 14 bases. The germline CDR1 and CDR2 sequences are SGHRS and YFSETQ. J lost 5 bases, V lost 4 bases, and 10 bases had no gene match. CDR3 length: 18 amino acids. CDR3 DNA sequence: TGCGCCAGCAGCGTGAGGGGACTAGCGGGAGTTTCTACCGGGGAGCTGTTTTTT. As protein: CASSVRGLAGVSTGELFF.

V gene TRBV7-8 combines with J gene TRBJ2-7; 8 positions agree with TRBD2. There are 14 residues in the CDR3. The J segment lost 4 bases and the V segment lost 5 bases, leaving 7 bases of the junction unmatched. Germline loops: CDR1 SGHVS, CDR2 FQNEAQ. The CDR3 region is CASSPRGGVYEQYF. Here the CDR3 DNA reads TGTGCCAGCAGCCCCCGGGGGGGCGTTTACGAGCAGTACTTC.

The J gene is TRBJ2-3, the V gene TRBV5-4; 7 bases line up with TRBD2. The length of the CDR3 is 15 residues. From germline, CDR1 is SGHNT and CDR2 YYREEE (reference sequence). The junction had 10 bases not matched to a gene; V was cut back by 3 bases and J by 6 bases. The CDR3 sequence is CASSSGTTAGDTQYF. CDR3 nucleotides: TGTGCCAGCAGCTCCGGGACTACCGCAGGTGATACGCAGTATTTT. The entire variable domain, with the rest obtained from reference TRBV5-4 and TRBJ2-3, is as follows: ETGVTQSPTHLIKTRGQQVTLRCSSQSGHNTVSWYQQALGQGPQFIFQYYREEENGRGNFPPRFSGLQFPNYSSELNVNALELDDSALYLCASSSGTTAGDTQYFGPGTRLTVL.

The chain carries TRBV6-1 and TRBJ1-5, with 7 bases aligning to TRBD1. Trimming cost V 1 base and J 3 bases; bases outside gene matches: 9. CDR1 and CDR2 (germline): MNHNS, SASEGT. CDR3 length equals 17 residues. The DNA for the CDR3 is TGTGCCAGCAGTGAAGGGACAGGTTGGGTCCCCAATCAGCCCCAGCATTTT. Protein: CASSEGTGWVPNQPQHF.

The chain recombines TRBV4-1 with TRBJ2-1; D unresolved. This CDR3 has 15 amino acids. Germline V lookup: CDR1 MGHRA, CDR2 YSYEKL. Trimming shortened V by 0 bases and J by 9 bases, and 15 bases separated the two germline ends. In DNA, the CDR3 is TGCGCCAGCAGCCAAGATGTGGCACCACTCTTTGAGCAGTTCTTC. Translating gives CASSQDVAPLFEQFF.

The V call is TRBV5-4, the J call TRBJ1-2; TRBD1 might be the D (5 bases). This CDR3 comprises 13 residues. Germline V gene lookup returns CDR1 SGHNT and CDR2 YYREEE (reference sequence). Trimming removed 0 bases at V and 6 bases at J, with 9 bases between. The CDR3 spells CASSLGVGDGYTF. The CDR3 bases are TGTGCCAGCAGCTTGGGCGTAGGGGATGGCTACACCTTC.

The rearrangement links TRBV5-1 to TRBJ1-5, with 10 nucleotides matching TRBD1. The CDR3 covers 16 residues. The junction had 4 bases not matched to a gene; V was cut back by 4 bases and J by 0 bases. CDR1 and CDR2 from the germline V gene are SGHRS and YFSETQ. CDR3 region: CASSTGTGASNQPQHF. CDR3 DNA sequence: TGCGCCAGCAGCACCGGGACAGGGGCTAGCAATCAGCCCCAGCATTTT.

The chain joins TRBV4-1 to TRBJ2-5; possibly TRBD2 for D (7 bases). This CDR3 spans 19 amino acids. Germline lookup yields CDR1 MGHRA and CDR2 YSYEKL. Trimming removed 0 bases at V and 4 bases at J, with 24 bases between. Written as DNA, the CDR3 is TGCGCCAGCAGCCAAGATCCGTGGAGAAGGGGGGGGATGCGAGAGACCCAGTACTTC. This translates into CASSQDPWRRGGMRETQYF.

The chain employs TRBV7-9 and TRBJ1-6, with no clear D. The germline CDR1 and CDR2 sequences are SEHNR and FQNEAQ (reference sequence). V dropped 6 bases and J dropped 0 bases, with 15 bases sitting between them. The CDR3 extends over 17 amino acids. The CDR3 sequence is CASSSAATSSYNSPLHF. The CDR3 DNA sequence: TGTGCCAGCAGTTCCGCAGCCACCAGCTCCTATAATTCACCCCTCCACTTT.

This chain uses TRBV7-2 with TRBJ2-5, with unresolved D. Between the trimmed V and J ends, which lost 1 base and 2 bases, there was a span of 5 bases. This CDR3 has 13 residues. Per germline, CDR1 SGHTA and CDR2 FQGNSA. CDR3 coding DNA: TGTGCCAGCAGCTTAGAACCGCAAGAGACCCAGTACTTC. Amino acids: CASSLEPQETQYF.

The DNA for the CDR3 is TGTGCCAGCAGCTTCCAGGGGTGGAACACTGAAGCTTTCTTT. Translation: CASSFQGWNTEAFF. The chain has TRBV11-1 and TRBJ1-1; possibly TRBD1 for D (6 bases). Germline CDR1 SGHAT, CDR2 FQDESV (reference sequence). This CDR3 region has 14 residues. V lost 3 bases to trimming and J lost 1 base, with 9 bases between them.

The genes are TRBV6-2 or TRBV6-3 and TRBJ2-2; TRBD2 matches at 15 bases. This CDR3 spans 16 amino acids. Germline CDR1 is MNHEY and CDR2 is SVGEGT. After removal of 4 bases from V and 4 bases from J, the junction contained 1 base not matched to a gene. In DNA form, the CDR3 reads TGTGCCAGCAGTTGGACTAGCGGGAGGGCCACCGGGGAGCTGTTTTTT. It translates to CASSWTSGRATGELFF.

V gene TRBV30 combines with J gene TRBJ2-3; weak D call: TRBD1 (5 bases). Looked up from germline, CDR1 is GTSNPN and CDR2 is SVGIG (reference sequence). Trimming shortened V by 0 bases and J by 1 base, and 11 bases separated the two germline ends. This CDR3 region has 15 residues. CDR3 residues: CAWSVPGSRTDTQYF. The CDR3 DNA sequence: TGTGCCTGGAGTGTGCCAGGGTCCCGCACAGATACGCAGTATTTT. The variable domain in full, completed from reference TRBV30 and TRBJ2-3, reads SQTIHQWPATLVQPVGSPLSLECTVEGTSNPNLYWYRQAAGRGLQLLFYSVGIGQISSEVPQNLSASRPQDRQFILSSKKLLLSDSGFYLCAWSVPGSRTDTQYFGPGTRLTVL.

V usage is TRBV18 and J usage is TRBJ2-1, with D perhaps TRBD2 (6 bases). V lost 2 bases to trimming and J lost 3 bases, with 11 bases between them. CDR1 and CDR2 from the germline V gene are KGHSH and LQKENI. The CDR3 covers 15 residues. The CDR3 loop reads CASSPEGGVYNEQFF. In DNA, the CDR3 is TGTGCCAGCTCACCAGAAGGCGGGGTCTACAATGAGCAGTTCTTC.

This sequence joins TRBV30 and TRBJ1-2; D remains ambiguous. The CDR3 runs to 14 residues. Trimming removed 7 bases from V and 7 bases from J, with 22 bases in between. Germline values: CDR1 GTSNPN, CDR2 SVGIG (reference sequence). DNA for the CDR3: TGTGCCTCCCCGCTGGGTGGTAGTTGGGGTGGCTACACCTTC. Its translation is CASPLGGSWGGYTF. The whole variable domain, remainder taken from reference TRBV30 and TRBJ1-2, is SQTIHQWPATLVQPVGSPLSLECTVEGTSNPNLYWYRQAAGRGLQLLFYSVGIGQISSEVPQNLSASRPQDRQFILSSKKLLLSDSGFYLCASPLGGSWGGYTFGSGTRLTVV.

This clone was detected once. The V and J genes are TRBV18 and TRBJ2-1; a weak D match, TRBD2 (6 bases). CDR3 size: 15 residues. CDR1 KGHSH and CDR2 LQKENI come from the germline V gene. Trimming pared 3 bases from V and 0 bases from J, leaving 9 bases between. CDR3 DNA: TGTGCCAGCTCACCCCAGGGACTCTCCTACAATGAGCAGTTCTTC. The encoded protein is CASSPQGLSYNEQFF.